This TCR beta chain appears in the sequencing data of a study of blood T cells in healthy people across ages. Turning to the study itself: Through template switching, about one barcoded beta molecule was captured per two T cells, as measured in model experiments.

A second PCR, run for roughly 7 to 11 cycles, used a sample-barcoded 5' primer plus a J-beta primer mix. TCRdb fed the 5' RACE reads into MiXCR, producing one record per CDR3 protein. This repertoire shows hundreds of thousands of distinct CDR3 sequences, roughly 46% found once; its top ten account for 15% to 20%. The CDR3 is 15 residues long. CDR1 SQVTM and CDR2 ANQGSEA come from the germline V gene. V gave up 4 bases and J gave up 2 bases, with 15 bases separating them. Peripheral blood, around 9.4 milliliters per donor, was collected. Of note for this clonotype: Antigen specificity is unknown.

Study-wide results and caveats: Donor CMV infection status was unknown, possibly confounding age-related changes in expanded clonotypes. Age brought a roughly linear fall in TCR beta diversity measured per million T cells.

This receptor was taken from a man at least 80 years old in good health. The specimen sequenced was blood. The chain links TRBV29-1 to TRBJ1-5, with a tentative D call TRBD1 (5 bases). The CDR3 loop reads CSVAPRGDGNQPQHF. CDR3 coding DNA: TGCAGCGTTGCACCACGGGGGGATGGCAATCAGCCCCAGCATTTT.